This entry lists 4 T cell receptor beta chains sequenced from one sample in a study of T-cell memory formation after mild COVID-19. TCRdb itself ran the 5' RACE reads through MiXCR, one entry per CDR3 protein. The table has approximately 300,000 distinct CDR3 sequences, approximately 16% seen once. The material sequenced was PBMCs or a T cell subset sorted from them (not recorded which). The source is a man in his late teens or twenties who had mild COVID-19 (a few samples of this study predate the infection). Cell type and time point are not known.

Turning to this clonotype: Sequence at one end of the junction differs from germline and may be a read error. This chain joins TRBV18 and TRBJ1-4; 7 bases agree with TRBD1. The germline V gene has CDR1 KGHSH and CDR2 LQKENI. CDR3 length: 15 amino acids. CDR3 coding DNA: TGTGCCAGCTCACCTACAGGGGACGCTAAGGAAAAACTGTTTTTT. Encoded protein: CASSPTGDAKEKLFF.

This chain connects TRBV2 to TRBJ2-7; TRBD1 aligns across 7 bases. V lost 3 bases to trimming and J lost 5 bases; unmatched junction nucleotides: 13. CDR1 is SNHLY and CDR2 is FYNNEI in the germline V gene. The CDR3 spans 16 residues. CDR3 region: CASSELRGITLDEQYV. The CDR3 coding sequence is TGTGCCAGCAGTGAGCTCAGGGGGATAACCCTAGACGAGCAGTACGTC.

This clonotype came up a few times. This sequence joins TRBV7-2 and TRBJ2-1; TRBD2 is a possible D gene (5 bases). This CDR3 is 15 amino acids long. Germline V lookup: CDR1 SGHTA, CDR2 FQGNSA. The ends were cut back, 1 base at V and 7 bases at J, with 14 bases in the middle. The CDR3 DNA reads TGTGCCAGCAGCTTAGGGTTAGCGCAGGTAAATGAGCAGTTCTTC. This sequence encodes CASSLGLAQVNEQFF.

This clonotype came up a few times. This chain links TRBV4-1 with TRBJ1-5; D remains unclear. Germline V CDR1 and CDR2: MGHRA, YSYEKL. The CDR3 sequence is 16 residues long. V was clipped by 3 bases and J by 4 bases, with 16 bases between them. The CDR3 DNA follows: TGCGCCAGCAGCCAGGAGCGATTTCTTGGAAATCAGCCCCAGCATTTT. Residues: CASSQERFLGNQPQHF.